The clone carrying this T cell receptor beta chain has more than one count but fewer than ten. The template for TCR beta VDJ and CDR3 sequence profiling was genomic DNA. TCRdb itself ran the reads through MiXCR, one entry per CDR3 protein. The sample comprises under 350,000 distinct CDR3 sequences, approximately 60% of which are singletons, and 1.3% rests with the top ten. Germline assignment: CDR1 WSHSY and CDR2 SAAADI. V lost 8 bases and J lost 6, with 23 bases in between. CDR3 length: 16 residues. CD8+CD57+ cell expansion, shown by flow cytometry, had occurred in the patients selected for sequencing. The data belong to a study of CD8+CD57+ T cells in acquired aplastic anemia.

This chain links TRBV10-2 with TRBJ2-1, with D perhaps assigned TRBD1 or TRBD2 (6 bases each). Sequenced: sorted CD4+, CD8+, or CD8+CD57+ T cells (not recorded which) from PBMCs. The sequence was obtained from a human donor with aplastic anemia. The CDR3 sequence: CASQGLGVVEGNEQFF. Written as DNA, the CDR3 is TGCGCCAGCCAGGGGTTAGGAGTGGTGGAGGGCAATGAGCAGTTCTTC.